Given below is one T cell receptor beta chain in context. Its antigen is not known. Autoimmunity was present in every CD3G-deficient patient, worse in two. Patients aged 2 to 39 years had fewer naive T cells. CD4+ cells were sorted into CD25-high CD127-low regulatory cells and CD25-low CD127-high conventional cells. This entry is derived from a study of regulatory T cells. Amplification used 52 TRBV primers and 13 TRBJ primers. TCRdb's table, derived via immunoSEQ multiplex PCR, lists solely in-frame clones and lacks some. Here the sample spans roughly 15,000 clones, around 83% being singletons. Overall study results and limits: In CD3G-deficient patients, conventional CD4+ T cells were enriched for hydrophobic CDR3 residues at positions 6 and 7.

Germline CDR1 SEHNR, CDR2 FQNEAQ (reference sequence). The CDR3 is 15 amino acids. Trimming took 2 bases from V and 6 from J; bases not matched to a gene: 4. Sample: conventional CD4+ T cells sorted from blood. This receptor was obtained from a person under 45 with CD3G deficiency. V and J are TRBV7-9 and TRBJ2-1; 10 nucleotides agree with TRBD2. The CDR3 nucleotides read TGTGCCAGCAGCTTAATAGCGGGAGGTACCAATGAGCAGTTCTTC. Its protein product is CASSLIAGGTNEQFF.